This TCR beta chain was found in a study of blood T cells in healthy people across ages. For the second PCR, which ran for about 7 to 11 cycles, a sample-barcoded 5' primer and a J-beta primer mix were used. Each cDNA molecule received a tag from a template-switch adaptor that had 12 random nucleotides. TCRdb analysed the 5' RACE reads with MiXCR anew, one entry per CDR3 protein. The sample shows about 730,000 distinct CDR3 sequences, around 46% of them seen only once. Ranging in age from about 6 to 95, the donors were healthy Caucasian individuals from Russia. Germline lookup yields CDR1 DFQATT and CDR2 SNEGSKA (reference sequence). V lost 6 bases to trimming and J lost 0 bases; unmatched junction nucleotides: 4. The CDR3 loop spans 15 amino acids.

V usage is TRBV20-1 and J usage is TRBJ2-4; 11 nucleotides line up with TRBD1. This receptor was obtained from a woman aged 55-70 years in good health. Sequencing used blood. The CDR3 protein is CSARTGGIAKNIQYF. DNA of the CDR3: TGCAGTGCGAGGACAGGGGGCATAGCCAAAAACATTCAGTACTTC.